Below, one T cell receptor beta chain is given with its context. This entry is derived from a study of cytomegalovirus exposure and HLA in healthy donors. The CDR3 runs to 14 residues. The V gene lost 1 base and the J gene lost 4 bases, with 8 bases spanning the gap. Germline CDR1 and CDR2: LGHNA and YNFKEQ. Repertoires were generated with immunoSEQ multiplex PCR, while TCRdb's copy carries only in-frame clones and drops some. There are about 350,000 clones in the sample; 87% occur only once, and 1.2% lies in the top ten. Sequenced input: PBMCs. This receptor was identified in a woman aged 25 to 45 in good health and CMV-seropositive. V gene TRBV4-2 combines with J gene TRBJ2-1; D unresolved. The CDR3 region is CASSQGAGYNEQFF. CDR3 DNA sequence: TGTGCCAGCAGCCAAGGCGCCGGATACAATGAGCAGTTCTTC.